These 30 T cell receptor beta chains came from one sample sequenced in a study of blood T cells in healthy people across ages. It was with a sample-barcoded 5' primer and a J-beta primer mix that a second PCR of about 7 to 12 cycles was run. Using its own MiXCR run on the 5' RACE reads, TCRdb lists one record per CDR3 protein. Of 920,000 or so distinct CDR3 sequences in the sample, less than 50% were seen once. The source material was blood. The origin of the receptors is a woman aged 60-75 years in good health.

The genes are TRBV5-1 and TRBJ2-3, with 7 bases identical to TRBD1. The CDR3 is made up of 16 amino acids. V shed 0 bases and J 0 bases; nucleotides not matched to a gene: 4. Germline V gene lookup returns CDR1 SGHRS and CDR2 YFSETQ. The CDR3 here is CASSLEGTASTDTQYF. CDR3 sequence (DNA): TGCGCCAGCAGCTTGGAAGGGACAGCTAGCACAGATACGCAGTATTTT.

The chain combines TRBV29-1 with TRBJ2-7; 7 positions match TRBD2. Germline-derived CDR1 and CDR2 are SQVTM and ANQGSEA. Trimming cost V 7 bases and J 2 bases; bases outside gene matches: 11. The CDR3 extends over 14 amino acids. The CDR3 spells CSDDRGRAPYEQYF. The CDR3 DNA is TGCAGCGACGACCGAGGGAGGGCTCCCTACGAGCAGTACTTC.

This clonotype was counted only a few times. The junction departs from germline at one end; a sequencing error may be responsible. This chain uses TRBV6-2 or TRBV6-3 with TRBJ2-1; D not certain. Germline CDR1 and CDR2: MNHEY and SVGEGT. This CDR3 region has 11 residues. CDR3 DNA: TGTGCCGGCAGTCTTGGTGGTGAGCAGTTCTTC. Protein sequence: CAGSLGGEQFF.

The rearrangement uses TRBV7-7 and TRBJ2-5; D unclear. In germline, CDR1 is SSHAT, CDR2 FNYEAQ (reference sequence). Trimming took 4 bases from V and 2 from J, leaving 14 bases between them. The CDR3 is made up of 15 amino acids. The DNA of the CDR3 is TGTGCCAGCAGCTATGACCCCCGACCACAAGAGACCCAGTACTTC. Amino acids: CASSYDPRPQETQYF.

The chain recombines TRBV20-1 with TRBJ2-7; D is unresolved. The CDR3 length is 12 residues. The V gene lost 3 bases and the J gene lost 1 base, with 7 bases spanning the gap. Germline-derived CDR1 and CDR2 are DFQATT and SNEGSKA (reference sequence). CDR3 amino acids: CSASLASYEQYF. DNA for the CDR3: TGCAGTGCTAGTTTGGCATCCTACGAGCAGTACTTC.

This clonotype has a handful of counts. This chain joins TRBV2 and TRBJ2-5; no reliable D call. The end of the DNA is better explained by TRBJ2-7, so the J call may be wrong. The CDR3 sequence is 12 residues long. Germline loops: CDR1 SNHLY, CDR2 FYNNEI. CDR3 in amino acids: CASSAALGEQYF. CDR3 DNA sequence: TGTGCCAGCTCTGCTGCACTGGGCGAGCAGTACTTC.

Concerning this clonotype: This clone may be a read error of a much larger clone one base away. The rearrangement links TRBV5-1 to TRBJ2-3, with TRBD1 matching over 7 bases. This CDR3 is 13 amino acids long. The germline V gene encodes CDR1 SGHRS and CDR2 YFSETQ. V shed 7 bases and J 6 bases; nucleotides not matched to a gene: 8. CDR3 coding DNA: TGCGCCAGCGGCGACAGGGCGAGCGATACGCAGTATTTT. Translated, it gives CASGDRASDTQYF.

The chain couples TRBV20-1 to TRBJ2-1; no clear D gene. CDR3 size: 12 residues. Trimming cost V 3 bases and J 4 bases, with 7 bases left between them. Germline CDR1 is DFQATT and CDR2 is SNEGSKA (reference sequence). The CDR3 coding sequence is TGCAGTGCTAGTACTAAATACAATGAGCAGTTCTTC. It specifies CSASTKYNEQFF.

This clonotype showed up just a few times. The J gene is TRBJ2-3, the V gene TRBV12-3 or TRBV12-4; the D is unclear. The CDR3 covers 19 residues. Trimming cost V 3 bases and J 3 bases, with 25 bases left between them. Written as DNA, the CDR3 is TGTGCCAGCAGTTTGGTGACTCGTCTTTTGGCCATCACGACAGATACGCAGTATTTT. Residues: CASSLVTRLLAITTDTQYF.

The chain links TRBV7-9 to TRBJ1-1, with D unclear. CDR3 size: 15 residues. Per germline, CDR1 SEHNR and CDR2 FQNEAQ (reference sequence). Trimming removed 0 bases at V and 5 bases at J, with 13 bases between. The CDR3, as DNA: TGTGCCAGCAGCTTAGCGGCACAGAAGATAACTGAAGCTTTCTTT. Protein: CASSLAAQKITEAFF.

The rearrangement links TRBV4-2 to TRBJ1-2; 8 nucleotides line up with TRBD1. The CDR3 covers 15 residues. The V gene's germline CDR1 is LGHNA and CDR2 YNFKEQ. V lost 1 base and J lost 4; bases outside the gene matches: 5. CDR3 residues: CASSQGQGQVYGYTF. CDR3 coding DNA: TGTGCCAGCAGCCAAGGGCAGGGACAGGTCTATGGCTACACCTTC.

V and J are TRBV11-1 and TRBJ1-5; D possibly corresponds to TRBD1 (5 bases). V lost 5 bases, J lost 3 bases, and 8 bases lay in between. CDR3 size: 13 residues. Germline lookup yields CDR1 SGHAT and CDR2 FQDESV (reference sequence). The CDR3 DNA is TGTGCCAGCAGCGTCGGGGCCAATCAGCCCCAGCATTTT. This gives the protein CASSVGANQPQHF.

This clonotype appeared a single time. The chain couples TRBV18 to TRBJ1-1; TRBD1 is a possible D gene (5 bases). The V end was cut by 0 bases, the J end by 5 bases, with 13 bases between. Germline V gives CDR1 KGHSH, CDR2 LQKENI. The CDR3 totals 15 residues. Here the CDR3 DNA reads TGTGCCAGCTCACCACCGACGGGTGGGGGGACTGAAGCTTTCTTT. Amino acids: CASSPPTGGGTEAFF. The variable domain in full, completed from reference TRBV18 and TRBJ1-1, reads NAGVMQNPRHLVRRRGQEARLRCSPMKGHSHVYWYRQLPEEGLKFMVYLQKENIIDESGMPKERFSAEFPKEGPSILRIQQVVRGDSAAYFCASSPPTGGGTEAFFGQGTRLTVV.

The rearrangement links TRBV4-2 to TRBJ1-6; maybe TRBD1 (6 bases). The germline gives CDR1 LGHNA, CDR2 YNFKEQ. V was clipped by 1 base and J by 5 bases, with 18 bases between them. The CDR3 spans 18 residues. CDR3 nucleotide sequence: TGTGCCAGCAGCCAAGTGAGGTTTGACACAGGGAATAATTCACCCCTCCACTTT. Translated: CASSQVRFDTGNNSPLHF.

J is TRBJ2-1 and V is TRBV7-3; no reliable D call. This CDR3 has 14 amino acids. Trimming pared 2 bases from V and 6 bases from J, leaving 11 bases between. Germline CDR1 SGHTA, CDR2 FQGTGA. The CDR3 DNA is TGTGCCAGCAGCTTAGCGAGAGTGCGCAATGAGCAGTTCTTC. It is translated as CASSLARVRNEQFF. Filled out from reference TRBV7-3 and TRBJ2-1, the complete variable domain reads GAGVSQTPSNKVTEKGKYVELRCDPISGHTALYWYRQSLGQGPEFLIYFQGTGAADDSGLPNDRFFAVRPEGSVSTLKIQRTERGDSAVYLCASSLARVRNEQFFGPGTRLTVL.

The chain joins TRBV2 to TRBJ2-7; TRBD1 might be the D (6 bases). Germline lookup yields CDR1 SNHLY and CDR2 FYNNEI. The CDR3 runs to 13 residues. Trimming took 5 bases from V and 5 from J, leaving 13 bases between them. The CDR3 sequence: CASSFQGRNEQYF. The CDR3 DNA reads as TGTGCCAGCAGTTTCCAGGGGCGGAACGAGCAGTACTTC.

This clonotype appeared many times. This rearrangement joins TRBV9 to TRBJ2-5; D remains unclear. V gave up 0 bases and J gave up 5 bases, with 11 bases separating them. CDR1 is SGDLS, CDR2 YYNGEE, per germline. There are 14 residues in the CDR3. CDR3 in DNA: TGTGCCAGCAGCGTAGCTGGGGTTGGGGAGACCCAGTACTTC. This encodes CASSVAGVGETQYF.

This clonotype was found a few times. The V gene is TRBV11-2, the J gene TRBJ1-5, with TRBD1 matching over 12 bases. CDR1 is SGHAT and CDR2 is FQNNGV in the germline V gene. V shed 0 bases, J shed 1 base, and the junction held 7 bases outside the gene matches. The CDR3 runs 19 residues. The CDR3 sequence: CASSLDRDRGQRSNQPQHF. DNA for the CDR3: TGTGCCAGCAGCTTAGATCGGGACAGGGGGCAAAGAAGCAATCAGCCCCAGCATTTT.

This clonotype was seen a handful of times. This sequence joins TRBV10-3 and TRBJ2-1; TRBD1 matches at 7 bases. CDR1 is ENHRY and CDR2 is SYGVKD in the germline V gene. V trimming: 6 bases; J trimming: 2 bases; junction bases outside the gene matches: 7. This CDR3 has 15 residues. DNA of the CDR3: TGTGCCATCAGAGAGGGTCAGGGGGCCTACAATGAGCAGTTCTTC. As protein: CAIREGQGAYNEQFF.

This clonotype was recorded at least ten times. The CDR3 reads CASSRSGYEQYF. CDR3 DNA sequence: TGTGCCAGCTCTAGGAGTGGCTACGAGCAGTACTTC. The chain couples TRBV7-2 to TRBJ2-7; D ambiguous. The CDR3 loop spans 12 amino acids. V was trimmed by 8 bases and J by 3 bases, leaving 11 bases between them. The V gene's germline CDR1 is SGHTA and CDR2 FQGNSA.

The chain links TRBV14 to TRBJ2-7; possibly TRBD2 for D (5 bases). The DNA end is a closer match to TRBJ2-5, so the J assignment may be wrong. The CDR3 length is 14 residues. Germline V gene sequence: CDR1 SGHDN, CDR2 FVKESK. The CDR3 bases are TGTGCCAGCAGCCAAGACGAGGGCTGGGAGACCCAGTACTTC. Residues: CASSQDEGWETQYF.

V usage is TRBV6-1 and J usage is TRBJ2-3; D unresolved. Germline V lookup: CDR1 MNHNS, CDR2 SASEGT. The CDR3 loop spans 13 amino acids. The germline V and J ends were trimmed by 9 bases and 0 bases, with 10 bases remaining between them. In nucleotides, the CDR3 is TGTGCCAGTCTCGCGGCTAGCACAGATACGCAGTATTTT. Encoded protein: CASLAASTDTQYF.

CDR3 loop: CASSSDRGRVNEQYF. The CDR3 DNA reads as TGTGCCAGCAGTTCGGACAGGGGGCGCGTCAATGAGCAGTACTTC. This chain joins TRBV6-2 or TRBV6-3 and TRBJ2-7; 11 positions match TRBD1. Germline-derived CDR1 and CDR2 are MNHEY and SVGEGT. Unmatched junction bases numbered 9, after V lost 4 bases and J lost 7 bases. This CDR3 comprises 15 residues.

This chain joins TRBV28 and TRBJ2-1; TRBD2 agrees at 7 bases. Germline values: CDR1 MDHEN, CDR2 SYDVKM. The J segment lost 8 bases and the V segment lost 5 bases, leaving 12 bases of the junction unmatched. The CDR3 is 15 amino acids. The CDR3 DNA sequence: TGTGCCAGCAGTCTTTTAGGGAGGGCCCTCGATGAGCAGTTCTTC. The encoded protein is CASSLLGRALDEQFF. Full variable domain (missing parts from reference TRBV28 and TRBJ2-1): DVKVTQSSRYLVKRTGEKVFLECVQDMDHENMFWYRQDPGLGLRLIYFSYDVKMKEKGDIPEGYSVSREKKERFSLILESASTNQTSMYLCASSLLGRALDEQFFGPGTRLTVL.

This rearrangement joins TRBV5-1 to TRBJ2-1, with 7 bases fitting TRBD2. The CDR3 totals 15 residues. The V and J ends lost 4 bases and 2 bases, in that order; junction bases with no gene match: 6. Germline assignment: CDR1 SGHRS and CDR2 YFSETQ. The CDR3 here is CASSPASGPYNEQFF. CDR3 DNA: TGCGCCAGCAGCCCAGCTAGCGGACCCTACAATGAGCAGTTCTTC. The whole variable domain, filled in from reference TRBV5-1 and TRBJ2-1, reads KAGVTQTPRYLIKTRGQQVTLSCSPISGHRSVSWYQQTPGQGLQFLFEYFSETQRNKGNFPGRFSGRQFSNSRSEMNVSTLELGDSALYLCASSPASGPYNEQFFGPGTRLTVL.

The chain recombines TRBV27 with TRBJ2-3; perhaps TRBD2 as D (5 bases). Germline CDR1 and CDR2: MNHEY and SMNVEV (reference sequence). The CDR3 is made up of 14 amino acids. Trimming removed 8 bases at V and 3 bases at J, with 15 bases between. The CDR3 sequence: CASGLKGGTDTQYF. CDR3 sequence (DNA): TGTGCCAGCGGGTTAAAAGGAGGTACAGATACGCAGTATTTT.

The DNA for the CDR3 is TGCAGTGCTAGAACTCCTAGCGGGAGTGGGTATGAGCAGTTCTTC. Its translation is CSARTPSGSGYEQFF. This chain uses TRBV20-1 with TRBJ2-1, with 10 bases aligning to TRBD2. Losses at the gene ends were 2 bases for V and 8 bases for J; bases not matched to a gene: 9. CDR1 is DFQATT and CDR2 is SNEGSKA in the germline V gene (reference sequence). The CDR3 length is 15 residues.

This clonotype was counted only a few times. This rearrangement joins TRBV30 to TRBJ2-4; no clear D. Judging by the DNA end, TRBJ2-7 fits better; the J call may be wrong. In germline, CDR1 is GTSNPN, CDR2 SVGIG (reference sequence). The CDR3 runs to 12 residues. The CDR3 here is CAWKEDANEQYF. The CDR3 DNA reads as TGTGCCTGGAAAGAGGACGCCAACGAGCAGTACTTC.

The chain couples TRBV28 to TRBJ2-5; D is tentatively TRBD1 or TRBD2 (5 bases each). The ends were cut back, 6 bases at V and 13 bases at J, with 18 bases in the middle. Germline CDR1 MDHEN, CDR2 SYDVKM. This CDR3 is built from 12 residues. The CDR3 loop reads CASRWGMTAPYF. The CDR3 nucleotides are TGTGCCAGCAGGTGGGGGATGACCGCTCCGTACTTC.

This clonotype was recorded many times. The chain recombines TRBV5-1 with TRBJ2-7; D remains ambiguous. CDR3 length: 13 residues. Per germline, CDR1 SGHRS and CDR2 YFSETQ. V gave up 2 bases and J gave up 7 bases, with 13 bases separating them. CDR3 loop: CASSFSDPREQYF. CDR3 DNA: TGCGCCAGCAGCTTCTCGGACCCTCGGGAGCAGTACTTC.